Below are 10 T cell receptor beta chains sequenced from a single sample in a study of shared clonotypes between healthy human individuals. Repertoires were generated with immunoSEQ multiplex PCR, while TCRdb's copy carries only in-frame clones and drops some. In the table there are hundreds of thousands of clones, approximately 79% of which are singletons. Sequenced input: memory CD4+ T cells sorted from blood. This sample's subset: CD45RA-negative fraction. The receptor set was obtained from a woman between 25 and 40 years old in good health.

Only a few counts were recorded for this clone. The rearrangement uses TRBV7-2 and TRBJ1-1; possible D gene TRBD1, 5 bases. Trimming removed 1 base at V and 3 bases at J, with 12 bases between. CDR1 is SGHTA, CDR2 FQGNSA, per germline. This CDR3 comprises 15 residues. The CDR3 loop reads CASSLGTQVYTEAFF. In DNA, the CDR3 is TGTGCCAGCAGCTTAGGGACACAAGTTTACACTGAAGCTTTCTTT.

This chain joins TRBV13 and TRBJ2-4; no clear D. There are 16 residues in the CDR3. Per the germline V gene, CDR1 is PRHDT and CDR2 is FYEKMQ (reference sequence). Trimming removed 6 bases from V and 4 bases from J, with 19 bases in between. The chain's CDR3 is CASSPSGRTRKNIQYF. CDR3 nucleotide sequence: TGTGCCAGCAGTCCCTCAGGCAGGACCCGTAAAAACATTCAGTACTTC.

This clone appeared a few times. V is TRBV28 and J is TRBJ1-2; 7 bases line up with TRBD1. Germline V gene sequence: CDR1 MDHEN, CDR2 SYDVKM. V shed 5 bases, J shed 4 bases, and the junction held 7 bases outside the gene matches. The CDR3 is 14 amino acids. The CDR3 loop is CASSINRGAYGYTF. The CDR3 nucleotides read TGTGCCAGCAGTATTAACAGGGGAGCCTATGGCTACACCTTC.

This clone has more than one count but fewer than ten. V gene TRBV10-2 combines with J gene TRBJ1-1; tentatively, D is TRBD1 (6 bases). V was cut by 7 bases and J by 1 base, with 10 bases left in between. Germline CDR1 reads WSHSY; CDR2 reads SAAADI. The CDR3 totals 13 residues. The CDR3 DNA reads as TGCGCCAGCAACGGACAGACGAACACTGAAGCTTTCTTT. This gives the protein CASNGQTNTEAFF.

This clone was seen many times. The chain employs TRBV5-5 and TRBJ2-7; TRBD1 matches 7 bases. CDR3 size: 14 residues. The germline V gene has CDR1 SGHKS and CDR2 YYEKEE (reference sequence). V shed 4 bases and J 3 bases; nucleotides not matched to a gene: 7. This chain's CDR3 is CASSPRDSLYEQYF. CDR3 coding DNA: TGTGCCAGCAGCCCCCGGGACAGCCTCTACGAGCAGTACTTC.

The chain carries TRBV28 and TRBJ1-3; 8 positions agree with TRBD1. Germline assignment: CDR1 MDHEN and CDR2 SYDVKM. The CDR3 is 14 residues long. Trimming at V came to 7 bases and at J to 4 bases, leaving 6 bases not matched to a gene. CDR3 nucleotide sequence: TGTGCCAGCACTAGCAGGGGGCGCGGAAACACCATATATTTT. Its protein product is CASTSRGRGNTIYF.

The chain employs TRBV20-1 and TRBJ1-2, with no clear D. Germline V gene data show CDR1 as DFQATT and CDR2 as SNEGSKA (reference sequence). This CDR3 contains 10 residues. The CDR3 DNA sequence: TGCATTACTTTGCTTGGGGGCTACACCTTC. This encodes CITLLGGYTF.

Remarks on this clone: A much larger clone is a single base away; this may be a read error. This specimen includes other DNA sequences encoding the same CDR3. The rearrangement uses TRBV5-1 and TRBJ2-1; tentatively, D is TRBD2 (5 bases). The V end was cut by 4 bases, the J end by 0 bases, with 11 bases between. Germline loops: CDR1 SGHRS, CDR2 YFSETQ. The CDR3 contains 15 residues. The CDR3: CASSEDSSSYNEQFF. CDR3 in DNA: TGCGCCAGCAGCGAGGACTCTAGCTCCTACAATGAGCAGTTCTTC.

The chain joins TRBV28 to TRBJ2-2; D is perhaps TRBD1 (6 bases). Germline CDR1 reads MDHEN; CDR2 reads SYDVKM. The CDR3 runs 16 residues. Trimming shortened V by 4 bases and J by 6 bases, and 18 bases separated the two germline ends. CDR3 DNA: TGTGCCAGCAGTTCTATACAGGGCGGCACGCCCGGGGAGCTGTTTTTT. Protein: CASSSIQGGTPGELFF.

The rearrangement links TRBV7-2 to TRBJ1-4, with a tentative D call TRBD1 (6 bases). The CDR3 runs to 14 residues. Trimming removed 5 bases from V and 7 bases from J, with 14 bases in between. The germline CDR1 and CDR2 sequences are SGHTA and FQGNSA. CDR3 in amino acids: CASSRWGASEKLFF. DNA for the CDR3: TGTGCCAGCAGCCGCTGGGGGGCCAGTGAAAAACTGTTTTTT. The full variable domain, rest sourced from reference TRBV7-2 and TRBJ1-4, is GAGVSQSPSNKVTEKGKDVELRCDPISGHTALYWYRQSLGQGLEFLIYFQGNSAPDKSGLPSDRFSAERTGGSVSTLTIQRTQQEDSAVYLCASSRWGASEKLFFGSGTQLSVL.